This section outlines one T cell receptor (beta chain) sequence together with its context. This sample is part of a study of technical replicates of blood from several donors. Using immunoSEQ multiplex PCR, the repertoire was profiled, and TCRdb retains in-frame clones only, with some absent. Of tens of thousands of clones listed, roughly 93% were seen once; the top ten hold roughly 0.25%. This CDR3 region has 13 residues. Germline V gene data show CDR1 as MNHNS and CDR2 as SASEGT. Deletions cut 6 bases from V and 1 base from J, with 9 bases between. The sequenced material came from T cells isolated from PBMCs. The rearrangement joins TRBV6-1 to TRBJ1-1, with TRBD1 as a possible D gene (5 bases). The clonotype originates from a human donor in good health. This CDR3 reads CASSQGPNTEAFF. The CDR3 DNA is TGTGCCAGCAGCCAGGGCCCGAACACTGAAGCTTTCTTT.